This T cell receptor (beta chain) was captured by sequencing in a study of T cell repertoires in cytomegalovirus infection. Study observations and caveats: The study identified carriers of CMV plus the relevant HLA from cumulative public TCR beta family frequency.

TCRdb itself ran the reads through MiXCR, one entry per CDR3 protein. Seen here are 680,000 or so distinct CDR3 sequences, around a third observed once, and the top ten hold roughly 20%. In its sample, this clonotype was seen a few times. Antigen specificity is unknown. CDR3 length equals 13 residues. CDR1 and CDR2 (germline): SGHRS, YFSETQ. V shed 4 bases and J shed 3 bases, with 8 bases lying between them. This clonotype was sampled from a human donor in good health (CMV status not recorded). Some clones in this sample may be carry-over from other donors' samples. Sample: cultured PBMCs, taken from culture after CMV antigen stimulation. This chain joins TRBV5-1 and TRBJ1-5; D possibly corresponds to TRBD1 (5 bases). This CDR3 reads CASSQGDNQPQHF. For the CDR3, the DNA is TGCGCCAGCAGCCAAGGGGACAATCAGCCCCAGCATTTT.